This TCR beta chain was recovered during a study of untreated major depressive disorder. General study findings and limits: TRBV05-01 (Vbeta 5.1) usage was higher in CD4+ T cells of depressed patients than controls. Private clones made up every subject's top five TRBV05-01 clones.

Method: immunoSEQ multiplex PCR; TCRdb's copy keeps in-frame clones and lacks some. Among tens of thousands of clones, over 85% were seen once, and the ten largest hold around 0.32%. The CDR3 extends over 15 amino acids. Per germline, CDR1 SGHVS and CDR2 FNYEAQ. The germline V and J ends were trimmed by 1 base and 8 bases, with 17 bases remaining between them. A note on this clone: Its antigen is undetermined.

The chain recombines TRBV7-6 with TRBJ1-2; D not certain. Sample: CD4+ T cells from PBMCs. This TCR came from a man aged 25-45 years in good health. The DNA for the CDR3 is TGTGCCAGCAGCTTAGTCGCTCTGGGGTCCGTGGGCTACACCTTC. It is translated as CASSLVALGSVGYTF.